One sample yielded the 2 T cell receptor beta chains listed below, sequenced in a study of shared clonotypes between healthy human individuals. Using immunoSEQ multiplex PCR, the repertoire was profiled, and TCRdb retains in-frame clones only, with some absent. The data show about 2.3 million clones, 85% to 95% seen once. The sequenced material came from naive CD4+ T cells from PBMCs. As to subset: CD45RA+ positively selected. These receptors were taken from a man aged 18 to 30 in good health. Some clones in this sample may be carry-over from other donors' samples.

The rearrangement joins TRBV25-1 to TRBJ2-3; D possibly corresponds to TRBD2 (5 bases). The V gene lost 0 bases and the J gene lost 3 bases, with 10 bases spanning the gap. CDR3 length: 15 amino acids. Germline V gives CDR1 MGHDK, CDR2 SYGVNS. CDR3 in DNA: TGTGCCAGCAGTGAATATGAACTAGAAACAGATACGCAGTATTTT. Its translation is CASSEYELETDTQYF. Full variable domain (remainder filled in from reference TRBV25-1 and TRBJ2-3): EADIYQTPRYLVIGTGKKITLECSQTMGHDKMYWYQQDPGMELHLIHYSYGVNSTEKGDLSSESTVSRIRTEHFPLTLESARPSHTSQYLCASSEYELETDTQYFGPGTRLTVL.

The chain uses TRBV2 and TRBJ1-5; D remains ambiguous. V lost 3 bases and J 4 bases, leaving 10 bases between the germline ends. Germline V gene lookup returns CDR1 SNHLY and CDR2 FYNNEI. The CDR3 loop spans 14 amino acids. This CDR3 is CASSEYLPNQPQHF. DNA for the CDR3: TGTGCCAGCAGTGAGTATCTGCCGAATCAGCCCCAGCATTTT.